Reported below is one T cell receptor (beta chain). The CDR3 covers 14 residues. Germline assignment: CDR1 MNHEY and CDR2 SVGAGI. With UMI labels, 5' RACE was used to prepare the TRB cDNA libraries. TCRdb reprocessed the 5' RACE reads and stores each CDR3 protein as one record, lacking DNA. Found here are 46,000 or so distinct CDR3 sequences; the top ten clones hold 2.5%. The source of the sample is a study of CXCR3-negative and CXCR3-positive naive CD8 T cells. Material for sequencing was naive CXCR3- CD8+ T cells from blood. Subset denoted: CD45RO-CCR7+CD27+CD95- naive CD8+ T cells lacking CXCR3 (TNR3-). The sequence was collected from a human donor in good health. Some clones in this sample may be carry-over from other donors' samples. The chain employs TRBV6-5 and TRBJ1-1; TCRdb's D gene call, TRBD1, goes unchecked for lack of DNA. CDR3 sequence: CASGFVGGHTEAFF.